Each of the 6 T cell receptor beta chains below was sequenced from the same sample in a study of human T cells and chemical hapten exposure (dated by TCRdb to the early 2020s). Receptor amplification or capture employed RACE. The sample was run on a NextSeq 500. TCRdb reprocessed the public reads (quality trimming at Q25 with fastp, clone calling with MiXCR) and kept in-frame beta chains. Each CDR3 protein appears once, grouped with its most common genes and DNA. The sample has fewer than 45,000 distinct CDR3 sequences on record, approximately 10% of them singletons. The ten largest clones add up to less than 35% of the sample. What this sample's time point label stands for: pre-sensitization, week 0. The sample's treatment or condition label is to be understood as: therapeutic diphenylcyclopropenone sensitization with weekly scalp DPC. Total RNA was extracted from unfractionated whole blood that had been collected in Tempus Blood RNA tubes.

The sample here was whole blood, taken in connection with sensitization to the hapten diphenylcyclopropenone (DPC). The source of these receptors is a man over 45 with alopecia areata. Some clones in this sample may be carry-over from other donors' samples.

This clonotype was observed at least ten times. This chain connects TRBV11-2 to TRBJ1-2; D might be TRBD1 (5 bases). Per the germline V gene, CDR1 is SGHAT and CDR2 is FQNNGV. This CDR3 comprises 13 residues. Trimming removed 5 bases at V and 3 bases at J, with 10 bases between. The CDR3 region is CASSPGTDYGYTF. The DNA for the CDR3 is TGTGCCAGCAGCCCTGGGACGGACTATGGCTACACCTTC.

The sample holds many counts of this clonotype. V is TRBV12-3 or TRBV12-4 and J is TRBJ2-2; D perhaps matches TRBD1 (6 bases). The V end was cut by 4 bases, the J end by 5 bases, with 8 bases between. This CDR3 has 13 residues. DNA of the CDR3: TGTGCCAGCAGTTCCACAGGGACCGGGGAGCTGTTTTTT. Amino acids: CASSSTGTGELFF.

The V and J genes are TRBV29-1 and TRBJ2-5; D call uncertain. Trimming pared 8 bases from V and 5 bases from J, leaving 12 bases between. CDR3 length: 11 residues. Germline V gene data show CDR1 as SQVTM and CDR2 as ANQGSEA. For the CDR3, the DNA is TGCAGCATAAAAAAAGGGGAGACCCAGTACTTC. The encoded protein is CSIKKGETQYF.

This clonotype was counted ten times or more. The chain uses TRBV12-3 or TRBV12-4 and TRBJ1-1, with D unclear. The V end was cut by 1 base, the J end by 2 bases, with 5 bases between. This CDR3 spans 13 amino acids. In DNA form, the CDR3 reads TGTGCCAGCAGTTTAGAGCCTAACACTGAAGCTTTCTTT. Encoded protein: CASSLEPNTEAFF.

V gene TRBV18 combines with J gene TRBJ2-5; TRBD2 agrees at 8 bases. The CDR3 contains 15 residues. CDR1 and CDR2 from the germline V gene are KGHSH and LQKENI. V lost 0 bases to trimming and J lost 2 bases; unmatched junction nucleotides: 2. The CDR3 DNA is TGTGCCAGCTCACCACCTAGCGGGATACAAGAGACCCAGTACTTC. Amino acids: CASSPPSGIQETQYF.

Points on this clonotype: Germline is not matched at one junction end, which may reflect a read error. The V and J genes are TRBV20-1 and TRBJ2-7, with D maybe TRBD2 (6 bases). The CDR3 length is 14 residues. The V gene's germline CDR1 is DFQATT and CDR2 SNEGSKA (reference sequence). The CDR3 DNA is TGCAGTGCTAGAGACAGGGTCTGGGAGGACGAGCAGCACTTC. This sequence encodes CSARDRVWEDEQHF.